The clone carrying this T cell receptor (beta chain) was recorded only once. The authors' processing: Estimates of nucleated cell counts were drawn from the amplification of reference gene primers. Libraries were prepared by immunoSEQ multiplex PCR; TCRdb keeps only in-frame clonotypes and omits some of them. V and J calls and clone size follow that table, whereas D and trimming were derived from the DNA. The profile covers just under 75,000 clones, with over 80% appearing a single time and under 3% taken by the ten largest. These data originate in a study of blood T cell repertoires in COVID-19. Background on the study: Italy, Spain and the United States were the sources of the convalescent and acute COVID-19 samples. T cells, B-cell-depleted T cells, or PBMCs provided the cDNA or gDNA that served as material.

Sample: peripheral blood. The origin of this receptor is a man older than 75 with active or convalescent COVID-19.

CDR3 loop: CASSGWDRGNTIYF. The DNA of the CDR3 is TGTGCCAGTAGTGGATGGGACAGAGGAAACACCATATATTTT. This chain links TRBV19 with TRBJ1-3; 7 nucleotides match TRBD1. This CDR3 comprises 14 residues. Germline values: CDR1 LNHDA, CDR2 SQIVND (reference sequence). Trimming cost V 5 bases and J 4 bases; bases outside gene matches: 5.